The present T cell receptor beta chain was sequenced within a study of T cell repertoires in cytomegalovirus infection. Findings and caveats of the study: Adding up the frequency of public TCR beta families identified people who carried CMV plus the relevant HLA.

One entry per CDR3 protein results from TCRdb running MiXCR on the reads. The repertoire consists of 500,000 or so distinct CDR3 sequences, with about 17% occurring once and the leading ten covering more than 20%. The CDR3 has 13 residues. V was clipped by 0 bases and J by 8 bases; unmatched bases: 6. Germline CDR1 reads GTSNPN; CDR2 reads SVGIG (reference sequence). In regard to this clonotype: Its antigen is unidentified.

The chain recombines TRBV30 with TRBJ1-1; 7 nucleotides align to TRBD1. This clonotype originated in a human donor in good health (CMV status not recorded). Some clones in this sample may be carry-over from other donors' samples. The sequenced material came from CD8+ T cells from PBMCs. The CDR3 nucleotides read TGTGCCTGGAGTGTGACAGGGAGGCAAGAAGCTTTCTTT. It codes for CAWSVTGRQEAFF.